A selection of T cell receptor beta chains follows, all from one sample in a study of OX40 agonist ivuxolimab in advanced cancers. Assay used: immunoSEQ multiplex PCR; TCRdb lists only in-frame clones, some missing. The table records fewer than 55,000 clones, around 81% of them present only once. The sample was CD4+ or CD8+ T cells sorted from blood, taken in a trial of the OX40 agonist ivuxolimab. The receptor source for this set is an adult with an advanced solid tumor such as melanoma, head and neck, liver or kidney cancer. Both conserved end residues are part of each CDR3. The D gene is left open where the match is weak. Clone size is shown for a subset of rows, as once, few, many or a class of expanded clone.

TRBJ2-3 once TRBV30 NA CAWGFGQGKVSALVDTQYF TGTGCCTGGGGTTTCGGGCAGGGCAAGGTTTCAGCTTTAGTAGATACGCAGTATTTT
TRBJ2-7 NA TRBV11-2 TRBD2 CASSHRVREGPYEQYF TGTGCCAGCAGCCACCGGGTGCGGGAGGGCCCCTACGAGCAGTACTTC
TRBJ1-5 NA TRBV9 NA CASSRDGSNQPQHF TGTGCCAGCAGCCGGGACGGTAGCAATCAGCCCCAGCATTTT
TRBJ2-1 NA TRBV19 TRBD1 CASSSPGQVPYNEQFF TGTGCCAGTAGTAGCCCGGGACAGGTACCCTACAATGAGCAGTTCTTC
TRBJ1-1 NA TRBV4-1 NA CASSHPQGLNTEAFF TGCGCCAGCAGCCACCCCCAGGGGTTGAACACTGAAGCTTTCTTT
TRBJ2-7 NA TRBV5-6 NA CASSLGLVYEQYF TGTGCCAGCAGCTTGGGACTAGTCTACGAGCAGTACTTC
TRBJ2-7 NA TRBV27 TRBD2 CASSLRLAGSYEQYF TGTGCCAGCAGTTTGAGGCTAGCGGGATCATACGAGCAGTACTTC
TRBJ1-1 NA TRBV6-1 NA CASSSDGSYTEAFF TGTGCCAGCAGTTCCGACGGCTCCTACACTGAAGCTTTCTTT
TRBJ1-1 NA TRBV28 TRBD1 CASRETGGFTEAFF TGTGCCAGCAGGGAGACAGGGGGTTTTACTGAAGCTTTCTTT
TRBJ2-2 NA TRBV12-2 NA CASRLAASPDPSWTGELFF TGTGCAAGTCGCTTAGCGGCGTCCCCGGACCCTTCTTGGACCGGGGAGCTGTTTTTT
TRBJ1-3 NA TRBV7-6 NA CASSLETGTGNTIYF TGTGCCAGCAGCTTAGAAACAGGGACTGGAAACACCATATATTTT
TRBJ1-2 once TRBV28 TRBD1 CASSSSRGLYGYTF TGTGCCAGCAGTTCGAGCAGGGGGCTTTATGGCTACACCTTC
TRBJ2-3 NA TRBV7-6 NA CASSLTGPSFTDTQYF TGTGCCAGCAGCTTGACAGGTCCCTCCTTCACAGATACGCAGTATTTT
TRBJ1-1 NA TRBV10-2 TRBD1 CASSVVGTGPLTEAFF TGCGCCAGCAGTGTGGTCGGGACAGGGCCTCTTACTGAAGCTTTCTTT